Described below is a single T cell receptor beta chain sequence and its context. RNA totalling roughly 0.5 to 1 ug underwent reverse transcription with random hexamers. Coverage of TCR beta CDR3 amplification by immunoSEQ multiplex PCR extended to 54 Vbeta and 13 Jbeta. One entry per CDR3 protein results from TCRdb running MiXCR on the immunoSEQ multiplex PCR reads. The top ten hold roughly 0.1% of the sample, which has over 150,000 distinct CDR3 sequences, 93% seen once. Germline loops: CDR1 LNHDA, CDR2 SQIVND (reference sequence). Trimming left V 5 bases short and J 4 bases short, with 12 bases between. This CDR3 has 14 residues. Sequencing targeted TCR beta in blood CD8+ and CD4+ T cells. Stable or active relapsing-remitting multiple sclerosis, untreated and meeting revised McDonald criteria, defined the controls. This specimen comes from a study of CD8 T cells in Susac syndrome.

The sample taken for sequencing was CD4+ T cells from PBMCs. The chain recombines TRBV19 with TRBJ2-1, with a tentative D call TRBD1 (6 bases). The sequence derives from a human donor with multiple sclerosis. CDR3 DNA: TGTGCCAGTAGTGGGGCAGGGGCGTACAATGAGCAGTTCTTC. This translates into CASSGAGAYNEQFF.